The T cell receptor (beta chain) under discussion was sequenced for a study of cytotoxic CD8 clonotypes in ibrutinib-treated CLL. Study summary: Samples yielded averages of 200,000 to 300,000 productive templates and roughly 91,000 productive rearrangements.

The method was immunoSEQ multiplex PCR; TCRdb's version includes in-frame clones alone and lacks a portion of them. The table shows about 300,000 clones, with 65% to 85% occurring only once. Study-wide results and limits: While tracking circulating CD8+ T-cell counts, baseline clonality exceeded that of age-matched healthy donors.

A remark on this clone: The antigen remains undetermined.

Sequencing was performed on PBMCs, taken at disease progression, from a patient treated with ibrutinib. This TCR derives from a human donor with chronic lymphocytic leukemia.

CDR3 sequence reads: CASSLFSDSYEQYF. The CDR3 DNA sequence: TGTGCCAGCAGTTTGTTTTCGGACAGCTACGAGCAGTACTTC. The chain uses TRBV28 and TRBJ2-7; D may be TRBD1 (6 bases). The CDR3 extends over 14 amino acids. Trimming shortened V by 3 bases and J by 3 bases, and 12 bases separated the two germline ends. Looked up from germline, CDR1 is MDHEN and CDR2 is SYDVKM.